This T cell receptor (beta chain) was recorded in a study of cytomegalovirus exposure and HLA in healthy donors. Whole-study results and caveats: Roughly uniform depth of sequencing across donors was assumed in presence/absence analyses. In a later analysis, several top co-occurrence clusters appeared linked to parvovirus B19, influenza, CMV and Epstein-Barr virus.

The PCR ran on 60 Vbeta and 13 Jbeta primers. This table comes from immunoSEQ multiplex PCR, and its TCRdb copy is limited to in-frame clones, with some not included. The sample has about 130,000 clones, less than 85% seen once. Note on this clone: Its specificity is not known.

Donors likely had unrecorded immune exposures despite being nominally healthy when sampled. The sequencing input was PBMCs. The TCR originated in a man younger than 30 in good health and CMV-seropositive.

CDR3: CASGLRTSGETQYF. CDR3 DNA sequence: TGTGCCAGCGGACTTAGGACTAGTGGAGAGACCCAGTACTTC. This rearrangement joins TRBV2 to TRBJ2-5; the match to TRBD2 covers 7 bases. Germline trimming cut 8 bases from V and 4 bases from J; bases unmatched to any gene: 10. The CDR3 runs 14 residues. The germline V gene encodes CDR1 SNHLY and CDR2 FYNNEI.